What follows are 16 T cell receptor beta chains derived from one specimen sequenced in a study of Ad26.COV2.S vaccination and SARS-CoV-2 variants. The assay was immunoSEQ multiplex PCR, and TCRdb's table has in-frame clones only and misses some. The sample lists about 400,000 clones, around 85% occurring once. Treatment defined: roughly 20 received Ad26.COV2.S at low or high dose, single or two shots; about 5 received placebo; per-sample allocation not given. Following the first vaccine or placebo injection, samples were taken on day 63. The sample in question was peripheral blood, obtained in a trial of Ad26.COV2.S vaccine versus placebo. The source of these receptors is a person aged 18-60 years who received the Ad26.COV2.S COVID-19 vaccine or a placebo.

The chain joins TRBV4-1 to TRBJ1-2; possibly TRBD1 for D (6 bases). The ends were cut back, 4 bases at V and 2 bases at J, with 14 bases in the middle. Germline CDR1 and CDR2: MGHRA and YSYEKL. The CDR3 contains 15 residues. The CDR3, as DNA: TGCGCCAGCAGCCCAAGACAGGACATAAACTATGGCTACACCTTC. Its protein is CASSPRQDINYGYTF.

The V gene is TRBV12-5, the J gene TRBJ1-2, with no clear D. CDR3 length: 15 amino acids. V lost 4 bases and J lost 3, with 15 bases in between. Germline-derived CDR1 and CDR2 are LGHNT and FRNRAP. CDR3 sequence reads: CASGSHTREDYGYTF. DNA for the CDR3: TGTGCTAGTGGTTCCCATACCCGGGAGGACTATGGCTACACCTTC.

The sample holds a few counts of this clone. This sequence joins TRBV21-1 and TRBJ2-6; TRBD1 was called by the table and not checked on the DNA. TRBV21-1 is a pseudogene segment. The CDR3 totals 15 residues. This CDR3 reads CASSKGQGWANVLTF. Here the CDR3 DNA reads TGTGCCAGCAGCAAAGGTCAGGGCTGGGCCAACGTCCTGACTTTC.

V usage is TRBV7-9 and J usage is TRBJ2-5; D call uncertain. Germline-derived CDR1 and CDR2 are SEHNR and FQNEAQ (reference sequence). V shed 3 bases and J shed 10 bases, with 12 bases lying between them. The CDR3 loop spans 12 amino acids. DNA for the CDR3: TGTGCCAGCAGCTTCGGACCCGGAGACCAGTACTTC. Protein: CASSFGPGDQYF.

The DNA for the CDR3 is TGTGCCAGCTCACCGGACCTGCCCTATGGCTACACCTTC. This translates into CASSPDLPYGYTF. The chain uses TRBV18 and TRBJ1-2, with D hard to call. Germline V gene sequence: CDR1 KGHSH, CDR2 LQKENI. V was shortened by 3 bases and J by 4 bases, with 9 bases between the two germline ends. CDR3 length equals 13 residues.

CDR3 protein: CASSDRVPLISGANVLTF. The CDR3 nucleotides read TGCGCCAGCTCGGACAGGGTCCCATTGATCTCTGGGGCCAACGTCCTGACTTTC. The chain links TRBV5-1 to TRBJ2-6; 8 bases line up with TRBD1. CDR3 length: 18 residues. With 7 bases clipped from V and 0 bases from J, the junction kept 12 bases outside the gene matches. Germline V gene lookup returns CDR1 SGHRS and CDR2 YFSETQ.

The chain joins TRBV24-1 to TRBJ1-2; TRBD1 is a possible D gene (5 bases). From germline, CDR1 is KGHDR and CDR2 SFDVKD. The CDR3 spans 13 residues. Trimming shortened V by 2 bases and J by 6 bases, and 9 bases separated the two germline ends. DNA of the CDR3: TGTGCCACCAGTGATTCCGACAGCGATGGCTACACCTTC. As protein: CATSDSDSDGYTF.

The V and J genes are TRBV30 and TRBJ2-5; D gene ambiguous. The germline V gene encodes CDR1 GTSNPN and CDR2 SVGIG (reference sequence). V was shortened by 0 bases and J by 5 bases, with 10 bases between the two germline ends. The CDR3 runs to 13 residues. CDR3 region: CAWSVDFRETQYF. The CDR3 bases are TGTGCCTGGAGTGTGGATTTTCGGGAGACCCAGTACTTC.

This clone was counted once. Here the CDR3 reads CASSAGPVNYGYTF. The DNA of the CDR3 is TGTGCCAGCAGTGCGGGACCGGTTAACTATGGCTACACCTTC. The V and J genes are TRBV25-1 and TRBJ1-2; tentatively, D is TRBD1 (5 bases). The CDR3 length is 14 residues. The V gene's germline CDR1 is MGHDK and CDR2 SYGVNS. V lost 4 bases to trimming and J lost 1 base, with 10 bases between them.

V is TRBV5-1 and J is TRBJ2-2; no reliable D call. The germline V gene encodes CDR1 SGHRS and CDR2 YFSETQ. This CDR3 region has 15 residues. The V and J ends lost 7 bases and 0 bases respectively, with 13 bases between them. The chain's CDR3 is CASGSSSANTGELFF. CDR3 DNA sequence: TGCGCCAGCGGATCGTCCTCGGCGAACACCGGGGAGCTGTTTTTT.

The rearrangement uses TRBV5-6 and TRBJ1-2; D perhaps matches TRBD1 (6 bases). V lost 4 bases, J lost 5 bases, and 24 bases lay in between. The CDR3 consists of 17 residues. Germline V gene lookup returns CDR1 SGHDT and CDR2 YYEEEE. This chain's CDR3 is CASSPIFGRGEVYGYTF. In nucleotides, the CDR3 is TGTGCCAGCAGCCCTATATTTGGCAGGGGCGAGGTATATGGCTACACCTTC.

The rearrangement uses TRBV7-9 and TRBJ2-7, with 8 positions matching TRBD1. V was clipped by 5 bases and J by 4 bases; unmatched bases: 10. CDR1 and CDR2 from the germline V gene are SEHNR and FQNEAQ (reference sequence). The CDR3 is 15 amino acids. CDR3 nucleotides: TGTGCCAGCAGCCACTTAAACAGGGGGAAGTACGAGCAGTACTTC. Translating it yields CASSHLNRGKYEQYF.

The rearrangement joins TRBV3-1 (or the pseudogene TRBV3-2) to TRBJ2-1; D is ambiguous. CDR1 is LGHDT and CDR2 is YNNKEL in the germline V gene (reference sequence). V lost 0 bases, J lost 3 bases, and 9 bases lay in between. The CDR3 is 15 amino acids. This CDR3 is CASSQDLADYNEQFF. The CDR3 DNA is TGTGCCAGCAGCCAAGATTTAGCTGACTACAATGAGCAGTTCTTC.

The chain recombines TRBV6-5 with TRBJ2-7; perhaps TRBD1 as D (5 bases). The CDR3 is 14 amino acids. The germline gives CDR1 MNHEY, CDR2 SVGAGI. V lost 10 bases and J 1 base, leaving 17 bases between the germline ends. This chain's CDR3 is CATKIQDLSYEQYF. The CDR3 DNA reads as TGTGCCACCAAGATACAGGATCTGTCCTACGAGCAGTACTTC.

The V gene is TRBV4-1, the J gene TRBJ2-4; 11 nucleotides agree with TRBD2. J gave up 3 bases and V 3 bases, and 7 bases lay outside the gene matches. This CDR3 has 17 amino acids. Germline V gives CDR1 MGHRA, CDR2 YSYEKL. The DNA for the CDR3 is TGCGCCAGCAGCCATCTAGCGGGGGGAGTCGGCAAAAACATTCAGTACTTC. Its protein is CASSHLAGGVGKNIQYF.

The V gene is TRBV7-9, the J gene TRBJ2-3, with 7 bases aligning to TRBD2. This CDR3 contains 16 residues. V shed 2 bases, J shed 3 bases, and the junction held 8 bases outside the gene matches. Looked up from germline, CDR1 is SEHNR and CDR2 is FQNEAQ (reference sequence). DNA of the CDR3: TGTGCCAGCAGCTTAACGGGAGGAGGGGCAACAGATACGCAGTATTTT. Protein sequence: CASSLTGGGATDTQYF. Drawing the rest from reference TRBV7-9 and TRBJ2-3, the complete variable domain is DTGVSQNPRHKITKRGQNVTFRCDPISEHNRLYWYRQTLGQGPEFLTYFQNEAQLEKSRLLSDRFSAERPKGSFSTLEIQRTEQGDSAMYLCASSLTGGGATDTQYFGPGTRLTVL.